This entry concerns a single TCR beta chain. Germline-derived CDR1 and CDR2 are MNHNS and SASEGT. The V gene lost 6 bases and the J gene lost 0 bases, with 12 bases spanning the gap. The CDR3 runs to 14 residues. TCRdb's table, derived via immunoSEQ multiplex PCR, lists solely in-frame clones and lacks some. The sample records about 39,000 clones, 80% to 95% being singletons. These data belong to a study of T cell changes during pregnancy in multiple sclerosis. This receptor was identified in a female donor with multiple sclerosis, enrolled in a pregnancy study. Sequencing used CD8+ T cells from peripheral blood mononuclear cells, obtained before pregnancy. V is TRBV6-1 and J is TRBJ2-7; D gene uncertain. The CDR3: CASSLTVNSYEQYF. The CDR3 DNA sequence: TGTGCCAGCAGCCTCACAGTAAACTCCTACGAGCAGTACTTC.